This TCR beta chain was recovered during a study of T-cell memory formation after mild COVID-19. This clonotype came up a few times. Each CDR3 protein is one row after TCRdb ran MiXCR on the 5' RACE reads. The data contain approximately 500,000 distinct CDR3 sequences, approximately 25% of them seen just once; the ten biggest clones take up around 12%. Germline lookup yields CDR1 SEHNR and CDR2 FQNEAQ (reference sequence). Trimming removed 5 bases from V and 6 bases from J; junction bases left unmatched: 8. This CDR3 region has 14 residues. The sequence was obtained from an adult woman who had mild COVID-19 (a few samples of this study predate the infection). Cell type and time point are not known. The chain uses TRBV7-9 and TRBJ1-2; 8 positions match TRBD1. Material for sequencing was PBMCs or a T cell subset sorted from them (not recorded which). The DNA for the CDR3 is TGTGCCAGCAGCCCGGAGACAGGGGCGAATGGCTACACCTTC. Translating it yields CASSPETGANGYTF.